The entry below gives a single T cell receptor (beta chain) sequence along with its context. The table came from immunoSEQ multiplex PCR; TCRdb's copy has only in-frame clones and leaves some out. Of about 160,000 clones listed, approximately 90% were seen once; the top ten hold about 3%. This specimen belongs to a study of cytotoxic CD8 clonotypes in ibrutinib-treated CLL. Study background: Responses: approximately 25 partial, 2 complete; after median approximately six years, around 14 stayed remitted, approximately twelve progressed.

The source of approximately 1.9 micrograms of genomic DNA for TCR beta libraries was cryopreserved PBMCs. Germline V CDR1 and CDR2: DFQATT, SNEGSKA (reference sequence). V gave up 6 bases and J gave up 6 bases, with 9 bases separating them. The CDR3 totals 11 residues. The V call is TRBV20-1, the J call TRBJ1-3; no definite D call. The sequencing here drew on PBMCs, taken at disease progression, from a patient treated with ibrutinib. The clonotype was recovered from a human donor with chronic lymphocytic leukemia. CDR3: CSALIKNTIYF. DNA for the CDR3: TGCAGTGCCTTAATTAAAAACACCATATATTTT.